The next 19 T cell receptor beta chains were all read from a single sample in a study of OX40 agonist ivuxolimab in advanced cancers. Assay used: immunoSEQ multiplex PCR; TCRdb lists only in-frame clones, some missing. This sample has some 130,000 clones; 80% to 90% occur once, and the top ten carry more than 0.45%. The material was CD4+ or CD8+ T cells sorted from blood, obtained in a trial of the OX40 agonist ivuxolimab. Source of these receptors: an adult with an advanced solid tumor such as melanoma, head and neck, liver or kidney cancer.

The V and J genes are TRBV9 and TRBJ1-1; TRBD1 aligns across 9 bases. The CDR3 spans 16 residues. J was trimmed by 1 base and V by 3 bases; bases with no gene match: 7. CDR1 SGDLS and CDR2 YYNGEE come from the germline V gene. In DNA form, the CDR3 reads TGTGCCAGCAGCGGCGGGACAGGGCCTGGGAACACTGAAGCTTTCTTT. Translation gives CASSGGTGPGNTEAFF.

This clone turned up a few times. The sample contains more than one DNA sequence encoding this CDR3. The rearrangement joins TRBV7-9 to TRBJ1-2; no reliable D call. The CDR3 spans 12 residues. The V gene lost 1 base and the J gene lost 5 bases, with 5 bases spanning the gap. Germline loops: CDR1 SEHNR, CDR2 FQNEAQ (reference sequence). CDR3 coding DNA: TGTGCCAGCAGCTTAGAAGGTTATGGCTACACCTTC. Protein: CASSLEGYGYTF. Full variable domain (rest looked up from reference TRBV7-9 and TRBJ1-2): DTGVSQNPRHKITKRGQNVTFRCDPISEHNRLYWYRQTLGQGPEFLTYFQNEAQLEKSRLLSDRFSAERPKGSFSTLEIQRTEQGDSAMYLCASSLEGYGYTFGSGTRLTVV.

The gene calls are TRBV4-3 and TRBJ2-3; D is unclear. The CDR3 is made up of 15 amino acids. Germline CDR1 LGHNA, CDR2 YSLEER. V lost 2 bases to trimming and J lost 3 bases, with 12 bases between them. The CDR3 sequence: CASSQLRAVTDTQYF. CDR3 sequence (DNA): TGCGCCAGCAGCCAACTTCGGGCGGTAACAGATACGCAGTATTTT.

This clone was detected once. The chain recombines TRBV19 with TRBJ2-3; the D call may be TRBD1 or TRBD2 (6 bases each). This CDR3 region has 14 residues. V shed 4 bases and J shed 1 base, with 9 bases lying between them. Looked up from germline, CDR1 is LNHDA and CDR2 is SQIVND (reference sequence). The CDR3 DNA sequence: TGTGCCAGTAGTACGGGGGCAGGCACAGATACGCAGTATTTT. This gives the protein CASSTGAGTDTQYF.

This chain joins TRBV27 and TRBJ2-7; the match to TRBD1 covers 8 bases. The CDR3 is 15 amino acids. Germline lookup yields CDR1 MNHEY and CDR2 SMNVEV (reference sequence). J gave up 5 bases and V 5 bases, and 11 bases lay outside the gene matches. The CDR3 DNA sequence: TGTGCCAGCAGTAACCCGCAGGGGGCGATCCACGAGCAGTACTTC. Amino acid sequence: CASSNPQGAIHEQYF.

The gene calls are TRBV7-9 and TRBJ2-7, with D possibly matching TRBD2 (6 bases). Germline lookup yields CDR1 SEHNR and CDR2 FQNEAQ (reference sequence). The CDR3 length is 14 residues. The germline V and J ends were trimmed by 2 bases and 8 bases, with 16 bases remaining between them. CDR3 residues: CASSLSGGKPQQYF. The CDR3 bases are TGTGCCAGCAGCTTAAGTGGAGGGAAGCCTCAGCAGTACTTC.

The rearrangement joins TRBV7-2 to TRBJ2-7; 9 nucleotides match TRBD1. Trimming took 6 bases from V and 5 from J; bases not matched to a gene: 17. This CDR3 contains 17 residues. CDR1 is SGHTA and CDR2 is FQGNSA in the germline V gene. The CDR3 sequence: CASSPRVRGQGIDEQYF. CDR3 bases: TGTGCCAGCAGTCCTCGAGTTCGGGGACAGGGTATCGACGAGCAGTACTTC. The complete variable domain, with remaining parts taken from reference TRBV7-2 and TRBJ2-7, reads GAGVSQSPSNKVTEKGKDVELRCDPISGHTALYWYRQSLGQGLEFLIYFQGNSAPDKSGLPSDRFSAERTGGSVSTLTIQRTQQEDSAVYLCASSPRVRGQGIDEQYFGPGTRLTVT.

The chain has TRBV4-2 and TRBJ2-1, with 14 bases aligning to TRBD2. The germline V gene has CDR1 LGHNA and CDR2 YNFKEQ. This CDR3 has 16 residues. V shed 5 bases and J 5 bases; nucleotides not matched to a gene: 5. The CDR3 spells CASSAPGLAGDNEQFF. The CDR3 DNA is TGTGCCAGCAGCGCACCGGGACTAGCGGGGGACAATGAGCAGTTCTTC.

The chain recombines TRBV5-6 with TRBJ1-2, with a possible D match to TRBD1 (5 bases). Trimming removed 5 bases from V and 2 bases from J, with 13 bases in between. CDR3 length: 14 residues. Germline lookup yields CDR1 SGHDT and CDR2 YYEEEE. The CDR3 DNA sequence: TGTGCCAGCAGGCTCCCCGGGGGGAACTATGGCTACACCTTC. The encoded protein is CASRLPGGNYGYTF.

The chain carries TRBV6-5 and TRBJ2-7; 8 bases fit TRBD2. The CDR3 extends over 15 amino acids. V gave up 6 bases and J gave up 2 bases; unmatched junction bases: 9. Germline V lookup: CDR1 MNHEY, CDR2 SVGAGI. The CDR3 reads CASSYAGGRTYEQYF. Here the CDR3 DNA reads TGTGCCAGCAGCTACGCGGGGGGTAGGACCTACGAGCAGTACTTC.

This rearrangement joins TRBV29-1 to TRBJ1-4; 9 positions agree with TRBD1. CDR1 SQVTM and CDR2 ANQGSEA come from the germline V gene. Trimming cost V 3 bases and J 4 bases; bases outside gene matches: 0. The CDR3 is made up of 13 amino acids. CDR3 DNA sequence: TGCAGCGTTGAGGGACAGGGTAATGAAAAACTGTTTTTT. It is translated as CSVEGQGNEKLFF.

The chain joins TRBV7-7 to TRBJ1-1, with TRBD1 identical over 7 bases. Germline V gene data show CDR1 as SSHAT and CDR2 as FNYEAQ (reference sequence). This CDR3 has 13 amino acids. J lost 12 bases, V lost 1 base, and 8 bases had no gene match. The CDR3: CASSLDPTGKTFF. The CDR3 DNA reads as TGTGCCAGCAGCTTAGATCCGACAGGGAAGACTTTCTTT. The entire variable domain, with the rest obtained from reference TRBV7-7 and TRBJ1-1, is as follows: GAGVSQSPRYKVTKRGQDVTLRCDPISSHATLYWYQQALGQGPEFLTYFNYEAQPDKSGLPSDRFSAERPEGSISTLTIQRTEQRDSAMYRCASSLDPTGKTFFGQGTRLTVV.

The CDR3 DNA follows: TGTGCCAGCAGCTTCTTAGCGGGGGGGAATACGCAGTATTTT. Translated, it gives CASSFLAGGNTQYF. This sequence joins TRBV5-6 and TRBJ2-3; 11 nucleotides agree with TRBD2. Losses at the gene ends were 2 bases for V and 7 bases for J; bases not matched to a gene: 3. The length of the CDR3 is 14 residues. CDR1 is SGHDT, CDR2 YYEEEE, per germline.

This sequence joins TRBV5-5 and TRBJ1-2; 7 bases align to TRBD1. The CDR3 runs 17 residues. The V segment lost 0 bases and the J segment 0 bases; nucleotides outside the gene matches: 8. Per germline, CDR1 SGHKS and CDR2 YYEKEE (reference sequence). The CDR3 DNA reads TGTGCCAGCAGCTTGGGGCAGGGGGGAATTACTAACTATGGCTACACCTTC. The encoded protein is CASSLGQGGITNYGYTF.

This chain links TRBV6-6 with TRBJ1-3; the D is unclear. In germline, CDR1 is MNHNY, CDR2 SVGAGI (reference sequence). Trimming removed 6 bases at V and 0 bases at J, with 9 bases between. The CDR3 has 14 amino acids. The CDR3 here is CASSSGLSGNTIYF. CDR3 DNA sequence: TGTGCCAGCAGCAGCGGGCTCTCTGGAAACACCATATATTTT.

The J gene is TRBJ2-7, the V gene TRBV2; 12 bases line up with TRBD2. The V and J ends lost 4 bases and 4 bases, in that order; junction bases with no gene match: 5. CDR1 is SNHLY, CDR2 FYNNEI, per germline. CDR3 size: 15 residues. CDR3 DNA: TGTGCCAGCAGTGCACCTAGCGGGGGGGAATACGAGCAGTACTTC. It is translated as CASSAPSGGEYEQYF.

CDR3 bases: TGTGCCAGTAGAGGAGGGGCTCGGGACAATGAGCAGTTCTTC. This encodes CASRGGARDNEQFF. V is TRBV19 and J is TRBJ2-1; tentative D call: TRBD2 (6 bases). Germline V gene lookup returns CDR1 LNHDA and CDR2 SQIVND (reference sequence). The CDR3 has 14 residues. Trimming shortened V by 6 bases and J by 5 bases, and 14 bases separated the two germline ends.

V and J are TRBV6-1 and TRBJ2-7; TRBD1 or TRBD2 may be the D gene (6 bases each). The CDR3 covers 15 residues. The V end was cut by 4 bases, the J end by 0 bases, with 13 bases between. Germline V lookup: CDR1 MNHNS, CDR2 SASEGT. This CDR3 reads CASSVGGPSSYEQYF. Written as DNA, the CDR3 is TGTGCCAGCAGTGTTGGGGGGCCTAGCTCCTACGAGCAGTACTTC.

CDR3 loop: CASRKLQGVNEQFF. The CDR3 DNA reads as TGTGCCAGCAGGAAATTACAGGGTGTGAATGAGCAGTTCTTC. J is TRBJ2-1 and V is TRBV6-5; tentative D call: TRBD1 (6 bases). Germline-derived CDR1 and CDR2 are MNHEY and SVGAGI. V was trimmed by 6 bases and J by 7 bases, leaving 16 bases between them. The CDR3 loop spans 14 amino acids.